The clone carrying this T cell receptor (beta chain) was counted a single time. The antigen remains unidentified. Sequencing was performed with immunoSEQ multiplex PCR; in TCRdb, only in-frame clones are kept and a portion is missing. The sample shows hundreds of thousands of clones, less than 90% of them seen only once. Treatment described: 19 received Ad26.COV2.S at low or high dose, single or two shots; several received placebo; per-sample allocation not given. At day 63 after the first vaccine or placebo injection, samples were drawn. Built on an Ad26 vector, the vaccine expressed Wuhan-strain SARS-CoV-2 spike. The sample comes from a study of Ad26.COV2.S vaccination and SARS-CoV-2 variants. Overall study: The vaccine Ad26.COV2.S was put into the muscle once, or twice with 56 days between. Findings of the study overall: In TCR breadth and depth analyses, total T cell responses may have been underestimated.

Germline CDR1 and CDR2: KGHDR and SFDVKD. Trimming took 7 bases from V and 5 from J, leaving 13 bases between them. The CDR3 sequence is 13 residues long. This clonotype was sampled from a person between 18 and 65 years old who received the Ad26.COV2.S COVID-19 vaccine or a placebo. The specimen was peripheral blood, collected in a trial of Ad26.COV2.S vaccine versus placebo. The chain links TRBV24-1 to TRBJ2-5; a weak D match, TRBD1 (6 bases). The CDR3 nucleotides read TGTGCCACCAGAGAATCAGGGGAGGAGACCCAGTACTTC. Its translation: CATRESGEETQYF.